This TCR beta chain was sequenced in a study of blood T cell repertoires in COVID-19. Turning to the study itself: Acute and convalescent COVID-19 samples came from the United States, Italy and Spain.

Produced via immunoSEQ multiplex PCR; TCRdb's table is partial and in-frame only. The data show 200,000 to 250,000 clones, roughly 84% seen once. V was pared by 5 bases and J by 4 bases, with 6 bases between. CDR3 length: 12 residues. Germline V gene data show CDR1 as KGHSH and CDR2 as LQKENI. The receptor's source is a woman of 80 years or more with acute or convalescent COVID-19. The sample was peripheral blood. The chain joins TRBV18 to TRBJ2-1; D uncertain. Here the CDR3 reads CASSTEYNEQFF. In DNA form, the CDR3 reads TGTGCCAGCTCAACAGAGTACAATGAGCAGTTCTTC.